The 16 T cell receptor beta chains below were found in one sample sequenced in a study of T cell responses to AZD1222 COVID-19 vaccine. Assay used: immunoSEQ multiplex PCR; TCRdb lists only in-frame clones, some missing. The table records about 47,000 clones, 79% of them present only once. The input for sequencing was peripheral blood, taken on day 0 of MenACWY control vaccination. These receptors were collected from an adult in good health.

The chain employs TRBV4-1 and TRBJ1-1; 8 nucleotides line up with TRBD1. The CDR3 loop spans 18 amino acids. Germline lookup yields CDR1 MGHRA and CDR2 YSYEKL. The V and J ends lost 1 base and 2 bases, in that order; junction bases with no gene match: 12. The CDR3 loop reads CASSQAWTGSGFNTEAFF. DNA for the CDR3: TGCGCCAGCAGCCAAGCCTGGACAGGGTCGGGATTCAACACTGAAGCTTTCTTT.

V gene TRBV24-1 combines with J gene TRBJ1-5, with 10 bases fitting TRBD1. The V and J ends lost 4 bases and 6 bases, in that order; junction bases with no gene match: 8. The germline V gene has CDR1 KGHDR and CDR2 SFDVKD. CDR3 size: 16 residues. As DNA, the CDR3 is TGTGCCACCAGTGACGCTGGGACAGGGGACAGTCAGCCCCAGCATTTT. Protein sequence: CATSDAGTGDSQPQHF.

V is TRBV20-1 and J is TRBJ1-1; TRBD1 agrees at 7 bases. The CDR3 contains 14 residues. CDR1 and CDR2 (germline): DFQATT, SNEGSKA (reference sequence). V trimming: 3 bases; J trimming: 6 bases; junction bases outside the gene matches: 10. The CDR3 spells CSASETAQGAEAFF. DNA for the CDR3: TGCAGTGCTAGTGAGACAGCGCAGGGGGCTGAAGCTTTCTTT.

The V and J genes are TRBV18 and TRBJ1-1, with D unresolved. V lost 2 bases to trimming and J lost 1 base, with 5 bases between them. The CDR3 extends over 13 amino acids. The germline CDR1 and CDR2 sequences are KGHSH and LQKENI. CDR3 residues: CASSPSPNTEAFF. DNA of the CDR3: TGTGCCAGCTCACCAAGCCCGAACACTGAAGCTTTCTTT.

The CDR3 DNA reads TGTGCCAGCAGTTTTAGGGGCCCAAGTGAAGCTTTCTTT. It specifies CASSFRGPSEAFF. The chain carries TRBV27 and TRBJ1-1, with a possible D match to TRBD1 (5 bases). V gave up 3 bases and J gave up 7 bases, with 12 bases separating them. The germline gives CDR1 MNHEY, CDR2 SMNVEV (reference sequence). The CDR3 spans 13 residues.

The chain employs TRBV11-2 and TRBJ2-5; 10 bases line up with TRBD2. Germline V CDR1 and CDR2: SGHAT, FQNNGV. Losses at the gene ends were 6 bases for V and 2 bases for J; bases not matched to a gene: 6. CDR3 length: 15 residues. The CDR3 DNA sequence: TGTGCCAGCAGACCAGCGGGGGGGCCGCAAGAGACCCAGTACTTC. This gives the protein CASRPAGGPQETQYF.

The gene calls are TRBV28 and TRBJ2-1, with TRBD1 matching over 8 bases. The CDR3 consists of 16 residues. The germline V gene encodes CDR1 MDHEN and CDR2 SYDVKM. J was trimmed by 3 bases and V by 1 base; bases with no gene match: 5. The CDR3 DNA reads as TGTGCCAGCAGTTTATCTCAGGGGGCGATCTACAATGAGCAGTTCTTC. Its translation is CASSLSQGAIYNEQFF.

The J gene is TRBJ1-5, the V gene TRBV27; D is unresolved. V lost 7 bases, J lost 7 bases, and 14 bases lay in between. Germline assignment: CDR1 MNHEY and CDR2 SMNVEV (reference sequence). The CDR3 is 13 residues long. The CDR3 reads CASTSQVGQPQHF. CDR3 nucleotide sequence: TGTGCCAGCACCTCCCAGGTGGGGCAGCCCCAGCATTTT.

The CDR3 DNA follows: TGTGCCAGCAGGAACACCGGGGAGCTGTTTTTT. Translated: CASRNTGELFF. V gene TRBV6-5 combines with J gene TRBJ2-2, with D unclear. The germline V and J ends were trimmed by 6 bases and 1 base, with 0 bases remaining between them. The CDR3 is made up of 11 amino acids. Germline CDR1 is MNHEY and CDR2 is SVGAGI.

The sample holds one count of this clone. V gene TRBV19 combines with J gene TRBJ2-7, with TRBD1 identical over 8 bases. Germline loops: CDR1 LNHDA, CDR2 SQIVND (reference sequence). This CDR3 is built from 15 residues. The trim removed 6 bases at V and 3 bases at J, leaving 10 bases unmatched. DNA of the CDR3: TGTGCCAGTAGCCTGGGCGGGACAGGAATCTACGAGCAGTACTTC. As protein: CASSLGGTGIYEQYF.

The gene calls are TRBV19 and TRBJ2-6; TRBD1 is a possible D gene (5 bases). This CDR3 is built from 16 residues. Trimming left V 6 bases short and J 0 bases short, with 12 bases between. Germline V gene sequence: CDR1 LNHDA, CDR2 SQIVND (reference sequence). The CDR3 DNA follows: TGTGCCAGTAGAAAACAGGCGAACTCTGGGGCCAACGTCCTGACTTTC. Translation: CASRKQANSGANVLTF.

The chain uses TRBV19 and TRBJ1-1, with a weak D call TRBD1 (5 bases). Germline loops: CDR1 LNHDA, CDR2 SQIVND (reference sequence). The CDR3 is 14 amino acids. The V and J ends lost 6 bases and 4 bases respectively, with 15 bases between them. Here the CDR3 reads CASRGEGLVTEAFF. CDR3 nucleotides: TGTGCCAGTAGGGGGGAGGGGCTGGTCACTGAAGCTTTCTTT. Combining the CDR3 with reference TRBV19 and TRBJ1-1 gives the whole variable domain DGGITQSPKYLFRKEGQNVTLSCEQNLNHDAMYWYRQDPGQGLRLIYYSQIVNDFQKGDIAEGYSVSREKKESFPLTVTSAQKNPTAFYLCASRGEGLVTEAFFGQGTRLTVV.

The chain carries TRBV10-1 and TRBJ2-4; D may correspond to TRBD1 or TRBD2 (5 bases each). The V end lost 5 bases, the J end lost 7 bases, and 15 bases lay between the germline ends. The CDR3 length is 14 residues. CDR1 WNHNN and CDR2 SYGVQD come from the germline V gene (reference sequence). The DNA for the CDR3 is TGCGCCAGCAGTTCCAAAACCCGGGACAACATTCAGTACTTC. Protein: CASSSKTRDNIQYF.

The chain uses TRBV28 and TRBJ1-5; 7 bases are a match to TRBD1. Germline V lookup: CDR1 MDHEN, CDR2 SYDVKM. The length of the CDR3 is 14 residues. V lost 5 bases to trimming and J lost 5 bases; unmatched junction nucleotides: 6. CDR3 bases: TGTGCCAGCAGTGAGTATGGGACAGATCAGCCCCAGCATTTT. It yields the protein CASSEYGTDQPQHF.

V usage is TRBV11-2 and J usage is TRBJ1-4; TRBD1 might be the D (6 bases). With 5 bases removed from V and 7 bases from J, the gap between germline ends came to 14 bases. Germline CDR1 reads SGHAT; CDR2 reads FQNNGV. CDR3 length: 14 amino acids. CDR3 nucleotides: TGTGCCAGCAGCATTAGGGGGGGGGCTGAAAAACTGTTTTTT. It encodes CASSIRGGAEKLFF.

The chain carries TRBV3-1 (or the pseudogene TRBV3-2) and TRBJ2-1; no firm D call. Germline V gene data show CDR1 as LGHDT and CDR2 as YNNKEL (reference sequence). The CDR3 is 14 residues long. Trimming left V 0 bases short and J 15 bases short, with 18 bases between. CDR3: CASSQEPTSPIRFF. DNA of the CDR3: TGTGCCAGCAGCCAAGAACCGACTTCTCCTATTCGGTTCTTC.